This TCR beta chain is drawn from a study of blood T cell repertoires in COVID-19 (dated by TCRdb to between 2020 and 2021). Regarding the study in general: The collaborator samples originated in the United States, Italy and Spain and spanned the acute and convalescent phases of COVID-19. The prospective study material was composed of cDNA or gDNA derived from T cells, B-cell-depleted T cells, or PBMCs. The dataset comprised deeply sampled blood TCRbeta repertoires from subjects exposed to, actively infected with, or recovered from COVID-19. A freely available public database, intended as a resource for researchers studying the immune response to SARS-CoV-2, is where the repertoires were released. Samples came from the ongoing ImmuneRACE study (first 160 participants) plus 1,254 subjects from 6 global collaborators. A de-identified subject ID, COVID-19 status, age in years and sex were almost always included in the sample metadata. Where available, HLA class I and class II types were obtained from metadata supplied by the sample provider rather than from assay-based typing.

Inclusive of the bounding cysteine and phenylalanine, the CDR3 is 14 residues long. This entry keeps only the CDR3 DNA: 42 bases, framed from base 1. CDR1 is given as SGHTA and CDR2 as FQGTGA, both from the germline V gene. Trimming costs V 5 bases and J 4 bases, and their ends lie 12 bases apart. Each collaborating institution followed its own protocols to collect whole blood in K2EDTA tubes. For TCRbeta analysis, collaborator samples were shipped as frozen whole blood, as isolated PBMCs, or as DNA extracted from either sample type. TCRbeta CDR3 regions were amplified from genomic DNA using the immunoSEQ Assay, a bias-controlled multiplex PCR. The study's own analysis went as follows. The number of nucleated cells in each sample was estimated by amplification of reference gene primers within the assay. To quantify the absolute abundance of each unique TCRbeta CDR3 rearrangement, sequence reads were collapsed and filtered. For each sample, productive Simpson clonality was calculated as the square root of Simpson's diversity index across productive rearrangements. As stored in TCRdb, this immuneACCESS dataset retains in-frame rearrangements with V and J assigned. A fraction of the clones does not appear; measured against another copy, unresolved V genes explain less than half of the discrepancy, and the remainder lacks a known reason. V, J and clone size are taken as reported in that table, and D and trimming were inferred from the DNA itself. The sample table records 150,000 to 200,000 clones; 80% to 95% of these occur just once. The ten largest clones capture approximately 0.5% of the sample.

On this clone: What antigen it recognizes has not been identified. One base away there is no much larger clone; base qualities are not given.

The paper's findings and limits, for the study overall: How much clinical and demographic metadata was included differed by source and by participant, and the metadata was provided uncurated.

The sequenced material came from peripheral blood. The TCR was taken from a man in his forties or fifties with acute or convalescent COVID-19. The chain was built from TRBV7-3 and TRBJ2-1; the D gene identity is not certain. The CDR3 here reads CASSPSGVYNEQFF. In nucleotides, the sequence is TGTGCCAGCAGCCCGAGTGGTGTGTACAATGAGCAGTTCTTC.